Presented here are 17 T cell receptor beta chains from one specimen sequenced in a study of post-analysis software for immune sequencing data. Broader study findings: TRBV5-6, TRBV5-1 and TRBV20-1 were among about 5 TRBV segments more frequent in patients than controls.

No antigen has been identified for these receptors. cDNA libraries of TCR beta carried unique molecular identifiers. TCRdb used MiXCR to reprocess the PCR reads, holding one entry per CDR3 protein. This sample yields approximately 180,000 distinct CDR3 sequences, of which 30% are seen a single time; approximately 1.4% belongs to the top ten. Material: blood. These TCRs come from a girl between 5 and 17 years old with multiple sclerosis.

This clonotype was seen at least ten times. This chain links TRBV25-1 with TRBJ1-6, with D tentatively TRBD1 (5 bases). Trimming pared 2 bases from V and 9 bases from J, leaving 11 bases between. Germline V CDR1 and CDR2: MGHDK, SYGVNS. The CDR3 runs to 14 residues. CDR3 region: CASSEGRDRSPLHF. As DNA, the CDR3 is TGTGCCAGCAGTGAAGGCAGGGACCGTTCACCCCTCCACTTT.

Notes on this clonotype: A much bigger clone sits one base away, suggesting this may be a read error. The chain recombines TRBV6-2 or TRBV6-3 with TRBJ2-7; the D gene is possibly TRBD1 (6 bases). Germline loops: CDR1 MNHEY, CDR2 SVGEGT. This CDR3 region has 14 residues. CDR3: CGSSYLGRGYEQYF. The DNA of the CDR3 is TGTGGCAGCAGTTACTTGGGCAGGGGATACGAGCAGTACTTC.

This clonotype was observed many times. CDR3 DNA: TGTGCCAGCTCACCAGGGACAGACTCCTACAATGAGCAGTTCTTC. It is translated as CASSPGTDSYNEQFF. This chain connects TRBV18 to TRBJ2-1, with TRBD1 matching 7 bases. Germline V lookup: CDR1 KGHSH, CDR2 LQKENI. This CDR3 comprises 15 residues. Trimming cost V 2 bases and J 0 bases; bases outside gene matches: 1.

The gene calls are TRBV7-9 and TRBJ2-7; TRBD2 matches at 9 bases. This CDR3 spans 18 amino acids. The J segment lost 0 bases and the V segment lost 5 bases, leaving 14 bases of the junction unmatched. The germline V gene has CDR1 SEHNR and CDR2 FQNEAQ (reference sequence). CDR3 nucleotide sequence: TGTGCCAGCAGCCCTGTAGGGGCGGGAGGGCCCCCCTCCTACGAGCAGTACTTC. Residues: CASSPVGAGGPPSYEQYF.

In its sample, this clonotype was seen many times. V usage is TRBV5-1 and J usage is TRBJ2-3; 10 bases line up with TRBD2. This CDR3 spans 16 amino acids. Trimming at V came to 2 bases and at J to 1 base, leaving 4 bases not matched to a gene. CDR1 is SGHRS and CDR2 is YFSETQ in the germline V gene. The CDR3 nucleotides are TGCGCCAGCAGCTTAAGTGGGACTAGCGGCACAGATACGCAGTATTTT. It yields the protein CASSLSGTSGTDTQYF.

V gene TRBV10-3 combines with J gene TRBJ2-1; D uncertain. The germline CDR1 and CDR2 sequences are ENHRY and SYGVKD. The CDR3 runs 14 residues. Trimming pared 5 bases from V and 3 bases from J, leaving 11 bases between. CDR3 residues: CAISFSDVYNEQFF. The CDR3 bases are TGTGCCATCAGTTTTTCGGACGTCTACAATGAGCAGTTCTTC.

Regarding this clonotype: Given a much more abundant clone one base away, this may be a read error. The genes are TRBV12-3 or TRBV12-4 and TRBJ2-5, with TRBD2 identical over 11 bases. This CDR3 spans 16 amino acids. The CDR3 DNA follows: TGTGCCAGCGGTTTATATGGGACTAGCGGTAAAGAGACCCAGTACTTC. It translates to CASGLYGTSGKETQYF.

This clonotype was seen repeatedly, ten times or more. The rearrangement joins TRBV6-1 to TRBJ2-1; possible D gene TRBD2, 6 bases. The CDR3 length is 15 residues. CDR1 and CDR2 from the germline V gene are MNHNS and SASEGT. V lost 10 bases, J lost 3 bases, and 19 bases lay in between. The chain's CDR3 is CAIYTPGLIYNEQFF. CDR3 nucleotides: TGTGCCATCTATACTCCGGGACTGATCTACAATGAGCAGTTCTTC.

In this sample, this clonotype turned up once. This may come from a read error, since a much larger clone is one base off. The chain joins TRBV5-1 to TRBJ2-1; a weak D match, TRBD2 (7 bases). The J call is doubtful: the DNA matches TRBJ2-7 better. CDR3 length equals 14 residues. Germline CDR1 and CDR2: SGHRS and YFSETQ. This CDR3 is CASSPGSGDNEQYF. The CDR3 DNA sequence: TGCGCCAGCAGCCCGGGGAGCGGGGACAATGAGCAGTACTTC.

This clonotype has ten or more counts. The chain employs TRBV7-2 and TRBJ2-7; 7 bases fit TRBD1. V dropped 5 bases and J dropped 2; count of bases not matched to a gene: 6. The germline V gene has CDR1 SGHTA and CDR2 FQGNSA. This CDR3 spans 14 amino acids. CDR3 DNA sequence: TGTGCCAGCAGCCGACAGGGTGGTCCCTACGAGCAGTACTTC. Amino acids: CASSRQGGPYEQYF.

Notes on this clonotype: A read error may account for a junction end that differs from germline. The chain employs TRBV5-1 and TRBJ1-1, with 8 bases fitting TRBD1. The CDR3 is made up of 14 amino acids. Germline V lookup: CDR1 SGHRS, CDR2 YFSETQ. CDR3 DNA: TGCGCCAGCAGCCGGGGACAGGTGGACACTGAAGCTTTCTTC. Its translation: CASSRGQVDTEAFF. Full variable domain (remainder filled in from reference TRBV5-1 and TRBJ1-1): KAGVTQTPRYLIKTRGQQVTLSCSPISGHRSVSWYQQTPGQGLQFLFEYFSETQRNKGNFPGRFSGRQFSNSRSEMNVSTLELGDSALYLCASSRGQVDTEAFFGQGTRLTVV.

This clonotype has at least ten counts. The chain couples TRBV3-1 to TRBJ2-5; TRBD1 matches 9 bases. This CDR3 spans 15 amino acids. J gave up 5 bases and V 3 bases, and 7 bases lay outside the gene matches. From germline, CDR1 is LGHDT and CDR2 YNNKEL (reference sequence). The CDR3 reads CASSQTGGDWETQYF. For the CDR3, the DNA is TGTGCCAGCAGCCAGACAGGGGGAGATTGGGAGACCCAGTACTTC.

The chain is built from TRBV3-1 and TRBJ2-1; perhaps D is TRBD1 or TRBD2 (5 bases each). Trimming took off 2 bases at V and 12 bases at J, with 14 bases between the two ends. The CDR3 has 13 amino acids. Germline lookup yields CDR1 LGHDT and CDR2 YNNKEL (reference sequence). The CDR3: CASSQNRREGQFF. DNA for the CDR3: TGTGCCAGCAGCCAAAACAGGCGCGAGGGGCAGTTCTTC.

This clonotype was seen more than once but under ten times. This rearrangement joins TRBV6-1 to TRBJ2-6; D is uncertain. This CDR3 region has 13 residues. V lost 7 bases to trimming and J lost 4 bases, with 8 bases between them. The V gene's germline CDR1 is MNHNS and CDR2 SASEGT. This CDR3 is CASNPTGANVLTF. Here the CDR3 DNA reads TGTGCCAGCAACCCGACAGGGGCCAACGTCCTGACTTTC.

In this sample, this clonotype turned up many times. The chain uses TRBV20-1 and TRBJ2-3; D ambiguous. The ends were cut back, 4 bases at V and 1 base at J, with 9 bases in the middle. Germline-derived CDR1 and CDR2 are DFQATT and SNEGSKA (reference sequence). CDR3 length: 13 amino acids. CDR3 nucleotides: TGCAGTGCTAACAGCGAACGCACAGATACGCAGTATTTT. This translates into CSANSERTDTQYF.

This clonotype was counted once. Possible read error: a much larger clone is one base away. This chain joins TRBV6-1 and TRBJ2-1; 10 bases are a match to TRBD2. In germline, CDR1 is MNHNS, CDR2 SASEGT. There are 17 residues in the CDR3. CDR3 sequence: CVSTHYSLAGAYNEQFF. The CDR3 DNA is TGTGTCAGCACCCACTATAGTCTAGCGGGGGCCTACAATGAGCAGTTCTTC.

This clonotype was seen at least ten times. This CDR3 reads CASSSSSYEQYF. In DNA, the CDR3 is TGTGCCAGCAGCTCTAGCTCCTACGAGCAGTACTTC. The chain is built from TRBV5-6 and TRBJ2-7, with D hard to call. The CDR3 contains 12 residues. Germline-derived CDR1 and CDR2 are SGHDT and YYEEEE. The V and J ends lost 3 bases and 0 bases respectively, with 4 bases between them. Looking up the rest from reference TRBV5-6 and TRBJ2-7 gives the full variable domain: DAGVTQSPTHLIKTRGQQVTLRCSPKSGHDTVSWYQQALGQGPQFIFQYYEEEERQRGNFPDRFSGHQFPNYSSELNVNALLLGDSALYLCASSSSSYEQYFGPGTRLTVT.